These T cell receptor beta chains were read from a single sample in a study of cytomegalovirus exposure and HLA in healthy donors. Clones were read by immunoSEQ multiplex PCR, and TCRdb kept only the in-frame ones, dropping some. The repertoire holds more than 75,000 clones, around 79% seen once, with roughly 2.5% in the top ten. The sequencing sample was made of PBMCs. These receptors were taken from a man aged 25 to 40 in good health and CMV-seronegative. Each CDR3 is given with its conserved first and last residue.

V: TRBV6-6
J: TRBJ1-1
CDR3: CASSLQGTMNTEAFF

V: TRBV6-5
J: TRBJ2-7
CDR3: CASSYSGQGATRQYF

V: TRBV9
J: TRBJ2-3
CDR3: CASSVVGVNTDTQYF

V: TRBV7-2
J: TRBJ1-2
CDR3: CASSRMTRQGEYGYTF

V: TRBV16
J: TRBJ2-1
CDR3: CASSQSTGLAGDLNEQFF

V: TRBV7-9
J: TRBJ1-2
CDR3: CASSLGQGYTF

V: TRBV19
J: TRBJ1-1
CDR3: CASSDRGFEAFF

V: TRBV29-1
J: TRBJ2-3
CDR3: CSVEGSGTSTDTQYF

V: TRBV25-1
J: TRBJ2-7
CDR3: CASSEPFSYEQYF

V: TRBV7-2
J: TRBJ2-3
CDR3: CASSLYASGKEDMQYF

V: TRBV7-9
J: TRBJ2-3
CDR3: CASSSTADTQYF

V: TRBV7-9
J: TRBJ1-4
CDR3: CASSLGRPGQVQKLFF

V: TRBV6-5
J: TRBJ2-3
CDR3: CASSYSIQYDTQYF

V: TRBV28
J: TRBJ1-1
CDR3: CASGRDRGLRTEAFF

V: TRBV5-1
J: TRBJ1-2
CDR3: CASSLDQAGYTF

V: TRBV13
J: TRBJ1-2
CDR3: CASSSGWDRVGENGYTF

V: TRBV30
J: TRBJ2-7
CDR3: CAWSPGTGHYEQYF

V: TRBV5-6
J: TRBJ2-3
CDR3: CASSRLVVGTDTQYF

V: TRBV28
J: TRBJ2-7
CDR3: CASRRLADNYEQYF

V: TRBV7-2
J: TRBJ1-2
CDR3: CASSSPKEDGYTF

V: TRBV4-3
J: TRBJ1-5
CDR3: CASSQELVGAQPQHF

V: TRBV9
J: TRBJ2-3
CDR3: CASNSAITDTQYF

V: TRBV9
J: TRBJ2-2
CDR3: CASRPSGTGELFF

V: TRBV7-2
J: TRBJ2-1
CDR3: CASSPRTSTYNEQFF

V: TRBV6-6
J: TRBJ2-2
CDR3: CASSTRDRNTGELFF

V: TRBV7-2
J: TRBJ1-5
CDR3: CASRSGGISNQPQHF

V: TRBV7-6
J: TRBJ2-1
CDR3: CASSLGRSSNEQFF

V: TRBV7-6
J: NA
CDR3: CASSIDGQIYEQYF

V: TRBV4-2
J: TRBJ2-5
CDR3: CASSVSGVQETQYF

V: TRBV6-1
J: TRBJ1-2
CDR3: CASAVGADNYGYTF

V: TRBV20-1
J: TRBJ1-2
CDR3: CSATGAYTF

V: TRBV11-2
J: TRBJ1-2
CDR3: CASSPTGGWGYTF

V: TRBV6-6
J: TRBJ2-1
CDR3: CASSLGDSAYNEQFF

V: TRBV5-5
J: TRBJ2-1
CDR3: CASSTYTGVNEQFF

V: TRBV4-1
J: TRBJ1-1
CDR3: CASSLAGQGRTEAFF

V: TRBV6-5
J: TRBJ2-1
CDR3: CASSSPLAGSYNEQFF

V: TRBV10-3
J: TRBJ1-2
CDR3: CAAGQVYGYTF

V: TRBV7-2
J: TRBJ2-3
CDR3: CASSSGLITDTQYF

V: TRBV19
J: TRBJ2-2
CDR3: CASSIGLAAVLVAGELFF

V: TRBV5-1
J: TRBJ2-1
CDR3: CASSLEVSGDRTFYNEQFF

V: TRBV29-1
J: TRBJ2-1
CDR3: CSVSRGIDEQFF

V: TRBV13
J: TRBJ2-7
CDR3: CASSARQGLHEQYF

V: TRBV27
J: TRBJ1-1
CDR3: CASSWRGTNTEAFF